The T cell receptor beta chain under discussion was sequenced for a study of cytomegalovirus exposure and HLA in healthy donors (dated by TCRdb to 2015 to 2018). General notes on the study: In an earlier analysis of around 540 of the donors, about 260 Gb of sequence data and 95 million to 130 million unique TCR beta sequences from 180 million or so T cells were reported. Approximately 300 gigabases of sequencing data and approximately 91 million unique TCR sequences made up an early release that covered several hundred HLA-typed donors. Of the approximately 400 genotyped donors, 65% to 90% fell in the genetic ancestry cluster associated with self-reported Caucasian donors. The study was designed to test whether signatures of past pathogen exposure could be identified by cataloging public T cell receptors. The study profiled the T cell repertoires of about 720 subjects by immunosequencing and related them to cytomegalovirus serostatus. In addition to the first cohort of approximately 650 subjects, a separate validation cohort of approximately 130 different subjects was used. High-throughput TCR immunosequencing, statistical association of individual TCRs with disease status, and machine learning were combined to predict cytomegalovirus infection status. A later analysis re-analyzed previously published TCR beta repertoires from 600 to 850 donors and added high-resolution HLA genotyping to study TCR occurrence patterns. The later analysis used no new phenotypic data to find candidate immune exposures, relying instead on TCR beta sequences and their occurrence across donors. In an earlier analysis of a few hundred of the donors, high-throughput TCR beta sequencing was used to judge whether each TCR beta V gene segment behaved as functional or pseudogenic. Donor age, sex, ethnicity and CMV serostatus were collected together with the repertoire data. In a later genetic analysis, genome-wide SNP genotypes for about three fifths of the roughly 670 donors were used, and that subset was treated as a discovery cohort. All discovery cohort repertoires had been generated on a single sequencing platform. Both class I and class II loci were covered by HLA typing, at four-digit resolution. Typing coverage differed by locus: A, B, C, DRB1 and DQB1 were typed in roughly 629-640 donors, DQA1 in 500 to 550, DPA1 in 600 to 610, and DPB1 in around 490. Roughly 5 DR-DQ haplotypes were handled as single units for association and clustering, since linkage in the cohort was strong. Across roughly 420 genotyped donors of the cohort, an average of about 220,000 unique TCR beta nucleotide sequences per donor were sequenced, and roughly 17% of those sequences were non-productive.

The cohort consisted of approximately 670 healthy bone marrow donors. All cohort members were sampled while nominally healthy, although unrecorded immune exposures were likely present. The donor was CMV seronegative and was included in the group of about 350 seronegative cohort members. A peripheral blood sample was collected from each donor, and TCR beta sequencing was performed on peripheral blood mononuclear cells. Genomic DNA was extracted from the blood cell samples with the Qiagen DNeasy Blood Extraction Kit. The library came from the immunoSEQ multiplex PCR assay. A mixture of 60 forward primers for TCR Vbeta segments and 13 reverse primers for TCR Jbeta segments was used in the multiplex PCR. The CDR3 region of rearranged TCR beta genes was amplified from genomic DNA by a multiplex PCR assay. The Illumina HiSeq System was used to sequence the amplified TCR beta libraries as 87-base-pair reads. On the authors' methods: In a later analysis, about 80 million unique TCR beta chains were counted across the approximately 640 repertoires, and approximately 11 million of these chains were shared by at least two donors. Raw reads were error-corrected and collapsed into unique sequences with a nearest-neighbor algorithm that merged closely related sequences to remove PCR and sequencing errors. V, D and J gene segments were assigned by aligning CDR3 sequences to IMGT reference sequences. For a sequence to be retained, a match of at least six nucleotides was required to both a V gene segment and a J gene segment. Rearrangements were called productive when the CDR3 lacked stop codons and stayed in frame with V and J; all others were non-productive. Following IMGT convention, CDR3 was defined as the stretch from the second conserved V-encoded cysteine up to the conserved J-encoded phenylalanine. The earlier analysis of 550 to 650 of the donors excluded any sequence lacking an unambiguous match to a single V gene segment. An earlier analysis of about 600 of the donors called V segments functional above 56.7% productive rearrangements and segregating when the between-donor standard deviation exceeded 5%. To diagnose cytomegalovirus status from the catalog of TCR beta chain sequences, a statistical classification framework was built. A later analysis assigned V and J genes by comparing TCR nucleotide sequences with IMGT/GENE-DB human TR gene sequences. In a later analysis, CDR3 sequences and most-parsimonious VDJ recombination scenarios were assigned using the TCRdist pipeline. In a later analysis, each TCR beta chain was defined by its CDR3 amino acid sequence together with its V-gene family, and reads lacking a unique V-gene family were excluded. As a way to deal with suspected cross-contamination and a sequencing artifact, a later analysis dropped 640 or so nucleotide sequences that were highly shared and had low generation probability. For each public chain, a later analysis derived a clonal expansion index from normalized ranks of inferred template counts within each repertoire. In a later analysis, generation probabilities were computed with a VDJ recombination model fitted to out-of-frame rearrangements, and the resulting probabilities were checked against IGoR. A later analysis scored TCR-TCR, TCR-HLA and TCR-CMV co-occurrence with hypergeometric tests, applying a repertoire-size bias correction to TCR pairs. To estimate false discovery rates, a later analysis permuted the HLA or CMV assignments 20 times. In a later analysis, co-occurring TCRs were grouped using DBSCAN, with TCRdist sequence similarity added in when clustering inside HLA-allele-positive subsets. For co-occurrence clustering, repertoires with fewer than 30,000 or more than 120,000 public chains were excluded, along with a handful of repertoires with anomalous nucleotide sharing. Drawn from immuneACCESS, this table holds only the in-frame rearrangements with V and J called that TCRdb kept. Clones are partly lost; checked studies trace under half to an unresolved V gene and leave the rest unexplained. From that table come the V and J calls and clone size; the DNA was used to work out D and trimming. The sample includes 95,000 to 150,000 clones, with over 80% observed a single time. Under 0.3% of the sample is taken by the ten largest.

V has 7 bases trimmed and J has 6 bases trimmed; junction bases matching no gene number 6. The CDR3 has 14 amino acids, counting the end cysteine and phenylalanine. Only the CDR3 region is kept as DNA, spanning 42 bases read in frame from base 1. Via the germline V gene (reference sequence), CDR1 is MNHNY and CDR2 SVGAGI. The paper as a whole reports these results and caveats: In a later genetic analysis, a missense DCLRE1C variant was associated with V-gene and J-gene trimming of TCR beta chains, and the association was replicated in an independent cohort. The study gave a list of 150 to 200 TCR beta chains associated with cytomegalovirus. A cluster of highly shared sequence variants was judged likely to represent a technical artifact of the sequencing pipeline. According to a later analysis, TCR association rates differed among HLA loci, with DRB1 alleles showing the most associated TCRs and HLA-C alleles showing the fewest. Assigning TCR associations to individual alleles was difficult when HLA alleles, especially DR and DQ, strongly co-occurred. Across donors, most TCR sequences were observed very rarely, whereas some public TCRs were present in many individuals. Because counts were too low, about 17 rarely observed V segments, including chromosome 9 orphons, were excluded from the earlier analysis of under 650 of the donors. Because HLA typing was unavailable for some donors at each locus, only the typed subset was used in association tests. A further reported finding was that TCR beta sequences accurately predicted the HLA-A and HLA-B alleles for most subjects in the first cohort. Roughly uniform sequencing depth across donors was assumed in presence/absence analyses, although this assumption may not hold. Some IMGT-functional V segments, including TRBV6-2 and TRBV6-3, could not be distinguished by the 87-base-pair reads and were therefore excluded. Specific HLA alleles were associated with over 15,000 TCR beta sequences at a false discovery rate of 0.05 in a later analysis. Only TCR beta chains were sequenced in this cohort, and the absence of alpha or paired-chain data limited detectable features. Immune exposure information for the cohort was limited to CMV serostatus. Correlated functional status among segregating V segments might be attributable to linkage disequilibrium, but an unknown experimental factor could not be ruled out. Broadly in line with IMGT annotations, most TCR beta V segments showed up in productive rearrangements about 87% or about 30% of the time in an earlier analysis of roughly 590 of the donors. In a later analysis, most CMV-associated TCR beta chains were found to appear HLA-restricted, with HLA associations seemingly driven largely by CMV exposure. In a later analysis, HLA-associated TCR beta chains were found to be more clonally expanded and to have lower generation probabilities than equally common non-associated chains. The authors suggested that the approach could potentially be generalized to other disease states and immunological phenotypes. Compared with the roughly 700-donor mean, donors in an Asian-associated ancestry cluster had fewer N-insertions in productive TCRs, according to a later genetic analysis. According to a later analysis, parvovirus B19, influenza, CMV and Epstein-Barr virus appeared linked to several top co-occurrence clusters. The classifier was reported to diagnose cytomegalovirus status with high specificity and sensitivity in both the original and validation cohorts. Three of the identified cytomegalovirus-associated TCR beta chains were confirmed in vitro to be specific for cytomegalovirus antigens.

In this sample, this clone turned up once. No antigen is known for it. No clone much larger than this one lies a single base away; base qualities are absent. This receptor was identified in a man aged 45 to 65 in good health and CMV-seronegative. This chain joins TRBV6-6 to TRBJ2-2, with 9 middle bases fitting TRBD2. Source material: PBMCs. In nucleotide form, the sequence is TGTGCCAGCACCGGCGGGGGGGGCGCCGGGGAGCTGTTTTTT. Translated, it reads CASTGGGGAGELFF.